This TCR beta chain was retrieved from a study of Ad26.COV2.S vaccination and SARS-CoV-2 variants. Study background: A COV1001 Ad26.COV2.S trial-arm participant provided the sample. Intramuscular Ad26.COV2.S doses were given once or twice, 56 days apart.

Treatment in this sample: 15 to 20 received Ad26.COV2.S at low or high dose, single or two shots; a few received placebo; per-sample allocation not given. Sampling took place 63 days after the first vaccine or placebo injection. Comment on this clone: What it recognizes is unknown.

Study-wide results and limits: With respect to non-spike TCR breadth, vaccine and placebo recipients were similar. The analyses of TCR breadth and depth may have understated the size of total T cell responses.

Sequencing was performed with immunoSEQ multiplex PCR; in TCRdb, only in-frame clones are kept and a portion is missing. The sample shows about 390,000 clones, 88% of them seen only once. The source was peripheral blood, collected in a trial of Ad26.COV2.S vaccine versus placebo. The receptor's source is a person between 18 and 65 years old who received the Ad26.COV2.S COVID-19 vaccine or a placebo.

CDR3 DNA sequence: TGTGCCAGCACCCAGACAGGAGTTCAAGAGACCCAGTACTTC. Translation gives CASTQTGVQETQYF. The genes are TRBV25-1 and TRBJ2-5; a possible D gene is TRBD1 (6 bases). The ends were cut back, 7 bases at V and 2 bases at J, with 14 bases in the middle. Germline V gene data show CDR1 as MGHDK and CDR2 as SYGVNS. The CDR3 contains 14 residues.